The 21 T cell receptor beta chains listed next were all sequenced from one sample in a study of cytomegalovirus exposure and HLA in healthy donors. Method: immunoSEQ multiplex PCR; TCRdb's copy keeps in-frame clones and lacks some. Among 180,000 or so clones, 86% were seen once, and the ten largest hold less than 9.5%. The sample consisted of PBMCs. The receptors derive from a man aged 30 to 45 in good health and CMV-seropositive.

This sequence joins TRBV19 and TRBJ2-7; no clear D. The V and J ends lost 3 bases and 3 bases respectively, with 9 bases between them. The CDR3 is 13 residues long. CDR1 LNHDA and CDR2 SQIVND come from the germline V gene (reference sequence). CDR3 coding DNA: TGTGCCAGTAGTATCGAAATAAACTACGAGCAGTACTTC. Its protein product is CASSIEINYEQYF.

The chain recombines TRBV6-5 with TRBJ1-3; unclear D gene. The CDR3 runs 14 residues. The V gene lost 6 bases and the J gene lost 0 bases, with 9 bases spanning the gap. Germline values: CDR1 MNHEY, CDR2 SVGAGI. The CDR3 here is CASSPYFSGNTIYF. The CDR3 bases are TGTGCCAGCAGCCCGTACTTCTCTGGAAACACCATATATTTT.

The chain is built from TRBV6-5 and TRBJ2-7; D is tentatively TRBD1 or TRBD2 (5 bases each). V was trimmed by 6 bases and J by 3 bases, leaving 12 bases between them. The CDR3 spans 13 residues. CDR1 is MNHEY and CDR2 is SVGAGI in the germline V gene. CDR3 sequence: CASRSGAYYEQYF. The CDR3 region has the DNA TGTGCCAGCAGGTCCGGGGCGTACTACGAGCAGTACTTC.

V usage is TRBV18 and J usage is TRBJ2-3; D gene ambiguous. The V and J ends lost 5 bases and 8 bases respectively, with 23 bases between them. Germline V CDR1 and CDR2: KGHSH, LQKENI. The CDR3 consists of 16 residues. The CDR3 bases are TGTGCCAGCTCATCCTTCCCCGGACCAGCATTCGGTACGCAGTATTTT. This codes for CASSSFPGPAFGTQYF.

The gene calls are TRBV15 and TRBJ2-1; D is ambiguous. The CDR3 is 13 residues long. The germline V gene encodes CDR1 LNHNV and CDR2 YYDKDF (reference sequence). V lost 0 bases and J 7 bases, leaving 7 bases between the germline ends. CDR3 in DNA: TGTGCCACCAGCAGAGATCCTAGGAATGAGCAGTTCTTC. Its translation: CATSRDPRNEQFF.

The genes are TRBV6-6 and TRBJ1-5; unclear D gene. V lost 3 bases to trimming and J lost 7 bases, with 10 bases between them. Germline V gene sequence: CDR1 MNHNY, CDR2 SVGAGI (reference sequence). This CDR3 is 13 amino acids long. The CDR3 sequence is CASSYYPSQPQHF. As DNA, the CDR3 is TGTGCCAGCAGTTATTACCCTTCCCAGCCCCAGCATTTT.

In DNA, the CDR3 is TGTGCCTGGACTGTACAGGTATCCGGGGAGCTGTTTTTT. Translated, it gives CAWTVQVSGELFF. The V and J genes are TRBV30 and TRBJ2-2, with D maybe TRBD1 (5 bases). V was clipped by 4 bases and J by 6 bases, with 12 bases between them. Per the germline V gene, CDR1 is GTSNPN and CDR2 is SVGIG (reference sequence). The CDR3 runs to 13 residues.

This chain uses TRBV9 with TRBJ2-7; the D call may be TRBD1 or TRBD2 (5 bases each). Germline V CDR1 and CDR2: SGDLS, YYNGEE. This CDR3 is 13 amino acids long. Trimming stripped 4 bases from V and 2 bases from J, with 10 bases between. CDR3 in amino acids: CASSFGDPYEQYF. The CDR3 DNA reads TGTGCCAGCAGCTTTGGGGACCCCTACGAGCAGTACTTC.

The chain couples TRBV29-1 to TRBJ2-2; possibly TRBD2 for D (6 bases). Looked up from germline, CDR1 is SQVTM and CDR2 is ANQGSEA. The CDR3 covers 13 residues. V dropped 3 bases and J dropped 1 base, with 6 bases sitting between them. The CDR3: CSVEEGNTGELFF. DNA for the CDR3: TGCAGCGTTGAGGAGGGGAACACCGGGGAGCTGTTTTTT.

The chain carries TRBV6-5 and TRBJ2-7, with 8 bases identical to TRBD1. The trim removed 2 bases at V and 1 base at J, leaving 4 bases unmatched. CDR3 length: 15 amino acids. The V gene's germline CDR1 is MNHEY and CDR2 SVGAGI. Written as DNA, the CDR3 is TGTGCCAGCAGTTACGAGGGACAGGCTTCCTACGAGCAGTACTTC. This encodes CASSYEGQASYEQYF.

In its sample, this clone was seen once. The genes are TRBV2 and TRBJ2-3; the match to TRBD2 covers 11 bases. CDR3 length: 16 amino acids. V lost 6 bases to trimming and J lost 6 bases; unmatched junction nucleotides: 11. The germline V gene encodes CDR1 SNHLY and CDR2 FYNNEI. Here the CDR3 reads CASRPTSGIHLDTQYF. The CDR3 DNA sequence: TGTGCCAGCAGGCCGACTAGCGGGATTCACTTGGATACGCAGTATTTT.

This CDR3 reads CASSYSLAAPSYF. In DNA, the CDR3 is TGTGCCAGCAGTTACTCGCTAGCTGCCCCCTCCTACTTC. The chain uses TRBV6-6 and TRBJ2-5; tentatively, D is TRBD2 (5 bases). The germline CDR1 and CDR2 sequences are MNHNY and SVGAGI (reference sequence). The CDR3 has 13 amino acids. Deletions cut 0 bases from V and 14 bases from J, with 16 bases between.

The CDR3 DNA sequence: TGTGCCAGCTCCTCAGAACAGGTGATTACCTACGAGCAGTACTTC. Its translation is CASSSEQVITYEQYF. The rearrangement links TRBV18 to TRBJ2-7; tentatively, D is TRBD1 (5 bases). Trimming pared 6 bases from V and 2 bases from J, leaving 17 bases between. CDR3 length equals 15 residues. Germline CDR1 and CDR2: KGHSH and LQKENI.

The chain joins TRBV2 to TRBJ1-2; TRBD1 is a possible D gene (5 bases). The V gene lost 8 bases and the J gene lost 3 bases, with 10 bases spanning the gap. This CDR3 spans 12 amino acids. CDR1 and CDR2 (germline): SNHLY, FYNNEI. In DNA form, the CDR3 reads TGTGCCAGCCCGGGGGGGGACTATGGCTACACCTTC. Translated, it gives CASPGGDYGYTF.

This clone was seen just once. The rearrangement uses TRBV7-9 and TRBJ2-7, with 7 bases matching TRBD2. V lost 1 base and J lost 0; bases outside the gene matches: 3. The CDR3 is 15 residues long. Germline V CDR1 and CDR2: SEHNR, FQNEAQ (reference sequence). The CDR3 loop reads CASSLDGGTSYEQYF. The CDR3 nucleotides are TGTGCCAGCAGCTTAGACGGGGGGACCTCCTACGAGCAGTACTTC. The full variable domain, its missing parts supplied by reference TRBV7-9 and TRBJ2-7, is DTGVSQNPRHKITKRGQNVTFRCDPISEHNRLYWYRQTLGQGPEFLTYFQNEAQLEKSRLLSDRFSAERPKGSFSTLEIQRTEQGDSAMYLCASSLDGGTSYEQYFGPGTRLTVT.

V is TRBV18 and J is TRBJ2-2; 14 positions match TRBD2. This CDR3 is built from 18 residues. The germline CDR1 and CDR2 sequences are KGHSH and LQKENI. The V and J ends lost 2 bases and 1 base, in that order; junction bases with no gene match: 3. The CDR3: CASSPGTSGRQNTGELFF. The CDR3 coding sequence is TGTGCCAGCTCACCAGGGACTAGCGGGAGACAGAACACCGGGGAGCTGTTTTTT.

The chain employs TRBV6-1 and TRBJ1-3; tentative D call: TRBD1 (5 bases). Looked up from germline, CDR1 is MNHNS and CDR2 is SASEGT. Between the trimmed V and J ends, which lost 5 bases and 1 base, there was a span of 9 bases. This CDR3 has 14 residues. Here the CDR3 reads CASSTRTSGNTIYF. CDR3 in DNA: TGTGCCAGCAGTACCCGGACATCTGGAAACACCATATATTTT.

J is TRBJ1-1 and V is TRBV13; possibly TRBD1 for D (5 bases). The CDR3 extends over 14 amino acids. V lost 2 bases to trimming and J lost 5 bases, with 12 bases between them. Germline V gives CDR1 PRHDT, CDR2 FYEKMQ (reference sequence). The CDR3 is CASSLSFQGTEAFF. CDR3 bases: TGTGCCAGCAGCTTATCTTTTCAGGGAACTGAAGCTTTCTTT.

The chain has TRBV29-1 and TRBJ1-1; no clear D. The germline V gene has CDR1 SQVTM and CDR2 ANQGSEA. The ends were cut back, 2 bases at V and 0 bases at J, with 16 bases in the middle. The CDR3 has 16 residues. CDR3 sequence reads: CSVEKDGSFMNTEAFF. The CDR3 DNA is TGCAGCGTTGAAAAGGACGGGTCCTTCATGAACACTGAAGCTTTCTTT.

This chain's CDR3 is CATLGFTFTGELFF. As DNA, the CDR3 is TGTGCTACTTTGGGGTTCACTTTCACCGGGGAGCTGTTTTTT. This sequence joins TRBV7-9 and TRBJ2-2; D uncertain. Germline CDR1 is SEHNR and CDR2 is FQNEAQ (reference sequence). CDR3 length: 14 residues.

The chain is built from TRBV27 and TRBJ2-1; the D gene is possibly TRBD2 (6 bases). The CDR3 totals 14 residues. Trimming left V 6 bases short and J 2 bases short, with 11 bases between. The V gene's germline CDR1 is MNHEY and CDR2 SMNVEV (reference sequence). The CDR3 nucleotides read TGTGCCAGCAGGCCTACGGGAGCCTACAATGAGCAGTTCTTC. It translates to CASRPTGAYNEQFF.